This TCR beta chain was sequenced for a study of blood T cell repertoires in COVID-19 (dated by TCRdb to about 2020). Turning to the overall study: Collaborator samples came from the United States, Italy and Spain and covered acute and convalescent phases of COVID-19. The repertoires were released in a freely available public database meant as a resource for research on the immune response to SARS-CoV-2. Sample metadata almost always included a de-identified subject ID, COVID-19 status, age in years and sex. The prospective study material was composed of cDNA or gDNA derived from T cells, B-cell-depleted T cells, or PBMCs. Where available, HLA class I and class II types were taken from metadata supplied by the sample provider and were not determined by assay-based typing. Subjects who had been exposed to COVID-19, were actively infected with it, or had recovered from it provided the deeply sampled blood TCRbeta repertoires that made up the dataset. Samples were obtained from the ongoing ImmuneRACE study (first 160 participants) and from 1,254 subjects provided by 6 global collaborators.

Broader findings and caveats from the paper: Clinical and demographic metadata were provided uncurated, with the amount varying by source and participant.

Collaborating institutions collected whole blood in K2EDTA tubes following their own protocols. For TCRbeta analysis, collaborator samples were shipped as frozen whole blood, as isolated PBMCs, or as DNA extracted from either sample type. TCRbeta CDR3 regions were amplified from genomic DNA by means of the immunoSEQ Assay, a bias-controlled multiplex PCR. Per the authors' processing: The number of nucleated cells in each sample was estimated by amplification of reference gene primers within the assay. To quantify the absolute abundance of each unique TCRbeta CDR3 rearrangement, sequence reads were collapsed and filtered. Productive Simpson clonality was computed per sample as the square root of Simpson's diversity index over productive rearrangements. As stored in TCRdb, this immuneACCESS dataset retains in-frame rearrangements with V and J assigned. A fraction of the clones does not appear; measured against another copy, unresolved V genes explain less than half of the discrepancy, and the remainder lacks a known reason. Clone size and V and J calls were adopted from that table, with D and trimming inferred from the DNA. Here the sample has 45,000 to 55,000 clones; over 70% occur a single time. The top ten clonotypes cover 14% to 15% of the sample.

About this clone: The antigen it recognizes is unknown. No base quality values were provided; no much bigger clone lies one nucleotide off.

Looking up the germline V gene yields CDR1 LGHNA and CDR2 YNFKEQ. The V end loses 0 bases and the J end loses 1 base, and a stretch of 6 bases separates them. The CDR3 measures 14 amino acids from cysteine to phenylalanine. Solely the CDR3 DNA is kept, with 42 bases framed from the first base. This TCR derives from a human donor with active or convalescent COVID-19. The donor label of this sample is uncertain. Sequenced material: peripheral blood. The sequence links TRBV4-2 to TRBJ1-1; too little of a D gene remains to name it. The nucleotides read TGTGCCAGCAGCCAAGATTACTCGAACACTGAAGCTTTCTTT. It translates to CASSQDYSNTEAFF.